This T cell receptor (beta chain) originates from a study of blood T cell repertoires in COVID-19. Study overall: The United States, Italy and Spain provided the acute and convalescent COVID-19 samples. T cells, B-cell-depleted T cells, or PBMCs provided the cDNA or gDNA that served as material.

Germline CDR1 MNHNS, CDR2 SASEGT. V lost 3 bases to trimming and J lost 0 bases, with 9 bases between them. The CDR3 has 15 residues. As processed by the authors: For nucleated cells, counts were estimated from reference gene primer amplification. The assay was immunoSEQ multiplex PCR, and TCRdb's table has in-frame clones only and misses some. Clone size and the V and J calls come from that table; the DNA yielded D and trimming. The table has some 70,000 clones, roughly 71% seen once. V gene TRBV6-1 combines with J gene TRBJ2-1; D is perhaps TRBD2 (6 bases). Sequenced material: peripheral blood. The TCR was taken from a man in his fifties or sixties with COVID-19, enrolled during active disease. Here the CDR3 reads CASSDRGASYNEQFF. CDR3 bases: TGTGCCAGCAGTGATCGCGGGGCCTCCTACAATGAGCAGTTCTTC.